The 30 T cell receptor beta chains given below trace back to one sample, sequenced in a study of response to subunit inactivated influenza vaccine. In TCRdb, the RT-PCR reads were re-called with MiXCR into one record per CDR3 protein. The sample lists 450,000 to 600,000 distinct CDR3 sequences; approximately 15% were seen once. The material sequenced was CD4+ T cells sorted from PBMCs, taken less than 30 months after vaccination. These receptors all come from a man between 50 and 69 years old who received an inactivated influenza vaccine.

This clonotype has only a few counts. The CDR3: CASSQGGGTDTQYF. As DNA, the CDR3 is TGTGCCAGCAGCCAAGGGGGGGGCACAGATACGCAGTATTTT. The chain has TRBV3-1 and TRBJ2-3; D perhaps matches TRBD2 (6 bases). In germline, CDR1 is LGHDT, CDR2 YNNKEL (reference sequence). With 1 base removed from V and 1 base from J, the gap between germline ends came to 6 bases. The CDR3 consists of 14 residues.

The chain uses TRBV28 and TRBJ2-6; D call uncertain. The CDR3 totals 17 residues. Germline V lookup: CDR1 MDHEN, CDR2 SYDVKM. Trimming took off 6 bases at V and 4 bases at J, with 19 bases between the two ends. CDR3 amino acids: CASRNKAFRGGANVLTF. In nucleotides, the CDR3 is TGTGCCAGCAGAAATAAGGCGTTTAGAGGCGGGGCCAACGTCCTGACTTTC.

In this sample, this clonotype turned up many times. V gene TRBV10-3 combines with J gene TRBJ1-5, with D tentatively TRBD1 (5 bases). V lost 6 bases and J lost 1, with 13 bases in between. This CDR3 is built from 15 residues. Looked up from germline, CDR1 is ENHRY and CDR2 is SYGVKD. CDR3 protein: CAISGGKVSNQPQHF. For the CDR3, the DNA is TGTGCCATCAGCGGGGGGAAGGTGAGCAATCAGCCCCAGCATTTT.

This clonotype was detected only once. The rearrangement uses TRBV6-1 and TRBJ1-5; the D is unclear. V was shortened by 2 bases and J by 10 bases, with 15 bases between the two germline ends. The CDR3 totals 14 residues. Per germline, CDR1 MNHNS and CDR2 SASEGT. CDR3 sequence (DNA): TGTGCCAGCAGTGAACACTCCCGGGATAATCCCCAGCATTTT. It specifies CASSEHSRDNPQHF.

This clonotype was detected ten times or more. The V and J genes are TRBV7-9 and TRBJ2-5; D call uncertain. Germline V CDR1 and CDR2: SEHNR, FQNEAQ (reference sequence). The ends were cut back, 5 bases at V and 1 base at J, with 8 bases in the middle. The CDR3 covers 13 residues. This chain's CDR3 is CASSRSGQETQYF. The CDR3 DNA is TGTGCCAGCAGCCGCTCGGGCCAAGAGACCCAGTACTTC.

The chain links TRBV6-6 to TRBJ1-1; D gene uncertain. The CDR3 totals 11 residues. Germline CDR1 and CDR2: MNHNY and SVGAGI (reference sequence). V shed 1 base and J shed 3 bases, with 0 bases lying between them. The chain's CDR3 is CASSYYTEAFF. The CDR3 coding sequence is TGTGCCAGCAGTTACTACACTGAAGCTTTCTTT.

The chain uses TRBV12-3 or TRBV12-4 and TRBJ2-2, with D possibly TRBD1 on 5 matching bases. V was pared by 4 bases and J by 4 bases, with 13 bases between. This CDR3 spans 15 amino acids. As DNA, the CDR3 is TGTGCCAGCAGTTGGGGAACTGGGGCCACCGGGGAGCTGTTTTTT. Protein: CASSWGTGATGELFF.

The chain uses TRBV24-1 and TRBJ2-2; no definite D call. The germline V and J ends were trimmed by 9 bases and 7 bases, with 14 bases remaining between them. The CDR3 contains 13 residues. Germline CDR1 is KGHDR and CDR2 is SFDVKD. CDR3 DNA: TGTGCCACCGGCTTACTCAGCGACGGGGAGCTGTTTTTT. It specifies CATGLLSDGELFF.

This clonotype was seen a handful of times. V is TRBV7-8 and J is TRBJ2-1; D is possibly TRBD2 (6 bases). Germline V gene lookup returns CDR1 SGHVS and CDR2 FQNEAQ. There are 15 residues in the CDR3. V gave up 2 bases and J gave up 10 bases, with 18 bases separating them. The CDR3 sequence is CASSLSGGRYREQFF. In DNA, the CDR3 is TGTGCCAGCAGCTTATCTGGAGGGCGCTACAGGGAGCAGTTCTTC. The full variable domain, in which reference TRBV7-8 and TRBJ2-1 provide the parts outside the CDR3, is GAGVSQSPRYKVAKRGQDVALRCDPISGHVSLFWYQQALGQGPEFLTYFQNEAQLDKSGLPSDRFFAERPEGSVSTLKIQRTQQEDSAVYLCASSLSGGRYREQFFGPGTRLTVL.

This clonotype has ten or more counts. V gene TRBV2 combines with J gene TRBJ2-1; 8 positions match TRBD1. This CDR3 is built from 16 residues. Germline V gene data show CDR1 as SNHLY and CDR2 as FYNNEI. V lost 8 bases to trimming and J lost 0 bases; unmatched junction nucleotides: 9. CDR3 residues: CASGRQGLHSYNEQFF. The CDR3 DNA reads TGTGCCAGCGGGAGACAGGGGCTTCACTCCTACAATGAGCAGTTCTTC.

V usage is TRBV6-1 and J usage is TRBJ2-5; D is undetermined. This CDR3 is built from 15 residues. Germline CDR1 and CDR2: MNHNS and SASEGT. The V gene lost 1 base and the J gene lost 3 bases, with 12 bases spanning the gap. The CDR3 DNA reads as TGTGCCAGCAGTGAAGGGTCAGGCATAAAAGAGACCCAGTACTTC. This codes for CASSEGSGIKETQYF.

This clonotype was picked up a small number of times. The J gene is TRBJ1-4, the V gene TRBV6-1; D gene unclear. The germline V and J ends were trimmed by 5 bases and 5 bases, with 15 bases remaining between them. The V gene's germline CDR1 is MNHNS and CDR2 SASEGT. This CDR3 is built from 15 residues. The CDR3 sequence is CASSPPQLGNEKLFF. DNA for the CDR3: TGTGCCAGCAGTCCACCACAACTCGGCAATGAAAAACTGTTTTTT.

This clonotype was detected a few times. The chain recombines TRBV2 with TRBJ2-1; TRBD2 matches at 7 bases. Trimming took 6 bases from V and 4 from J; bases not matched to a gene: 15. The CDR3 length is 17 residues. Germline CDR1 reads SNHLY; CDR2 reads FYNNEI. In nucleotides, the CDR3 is TGTGCCAGCAGCCCCCGGGGAGGGAGGGTTGCTTACAATGAGCAGTTCTTC. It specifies CASSPRGGRVAYNEQFF. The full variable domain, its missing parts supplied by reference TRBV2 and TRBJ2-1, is EPEVTQTPSHQVTQMGQEVILRCVPISNHLYFYWYRQILGQKVEFLVSFYNNEISEKSEIFDDQFSVERPDGSNFTLKIRSTKLEDSAMYFCASSPRGGRVAYNEQFFGPGTRLTVL.

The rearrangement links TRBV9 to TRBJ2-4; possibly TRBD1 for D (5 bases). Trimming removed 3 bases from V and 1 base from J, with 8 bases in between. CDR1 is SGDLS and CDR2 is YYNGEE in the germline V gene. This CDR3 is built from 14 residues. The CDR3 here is CASSEGLAKNIQYF. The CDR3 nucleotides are TGTGCCAGCAGCGAGGGGTTGGCCAAAAACATTCAGTACTTC.

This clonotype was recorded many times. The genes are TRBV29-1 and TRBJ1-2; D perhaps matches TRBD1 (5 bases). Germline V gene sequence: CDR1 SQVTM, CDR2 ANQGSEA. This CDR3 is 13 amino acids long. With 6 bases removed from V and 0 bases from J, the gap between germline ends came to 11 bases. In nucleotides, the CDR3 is TGCAGCGTAGCCGAACAGGCTAACTATGGCTACACCTTC. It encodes CSVAEQANYGYTF.

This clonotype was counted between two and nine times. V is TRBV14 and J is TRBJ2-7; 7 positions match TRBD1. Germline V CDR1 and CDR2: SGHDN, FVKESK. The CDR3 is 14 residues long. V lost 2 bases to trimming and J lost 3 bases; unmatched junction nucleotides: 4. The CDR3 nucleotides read TGTGCCAGCAGCCAATCCAGGGGGAACTACGAGCAGTACTTC. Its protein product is CASSQSRGNYEQYF.

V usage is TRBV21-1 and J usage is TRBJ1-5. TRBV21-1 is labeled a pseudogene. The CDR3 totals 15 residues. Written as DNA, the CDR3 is TGTGCCAGCAGCAAAGGAGGAGGGTGGCATCAGCCCCAGCATTTT. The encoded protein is CASSKGGGWHQPQHF.

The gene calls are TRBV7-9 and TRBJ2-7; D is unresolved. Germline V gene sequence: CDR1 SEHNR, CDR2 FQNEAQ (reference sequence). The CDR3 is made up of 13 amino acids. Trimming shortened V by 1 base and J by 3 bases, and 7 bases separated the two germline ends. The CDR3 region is CASSLDQNYEQYF. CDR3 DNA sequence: TGTGCCAGCAGCTTAGACCAAAACTACGAGCAGTACTTC.

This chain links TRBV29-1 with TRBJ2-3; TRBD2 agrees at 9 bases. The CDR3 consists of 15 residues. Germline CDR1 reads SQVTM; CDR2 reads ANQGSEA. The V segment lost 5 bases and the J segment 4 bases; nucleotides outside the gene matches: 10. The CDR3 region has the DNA TGCAGCGTTAGAGAGGCTAGCGGGGTCGCAGATACGCAGTATTTT. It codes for CSVREASGVADTQYF.

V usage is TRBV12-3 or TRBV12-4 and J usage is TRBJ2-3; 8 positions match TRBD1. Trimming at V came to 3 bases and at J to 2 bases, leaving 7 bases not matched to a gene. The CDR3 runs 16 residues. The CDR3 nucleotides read TGTGCCAGCAGTTTTGACAGGGGTCCAATCACAGATACGCAGTATTTT. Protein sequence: CASSFDRGPITDTQYF.

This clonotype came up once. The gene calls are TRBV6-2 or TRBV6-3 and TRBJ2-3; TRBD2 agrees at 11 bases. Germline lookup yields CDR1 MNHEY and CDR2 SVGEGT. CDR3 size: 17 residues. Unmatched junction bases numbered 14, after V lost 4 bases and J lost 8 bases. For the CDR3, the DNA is TGTGCCAGCAGTTTGGTAGGGACTAGCGGCGCTCGGGGTACGCAGTATTTT. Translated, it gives CASSLVGTSGARGTQYF.

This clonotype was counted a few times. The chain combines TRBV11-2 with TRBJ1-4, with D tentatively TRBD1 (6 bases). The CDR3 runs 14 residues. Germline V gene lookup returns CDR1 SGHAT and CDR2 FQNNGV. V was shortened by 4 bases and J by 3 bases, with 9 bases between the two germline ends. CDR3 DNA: TGTGCCAGCAGCTCAGGGGCGCCTAATGAAAAACTGTTTTTT. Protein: CASSSGAPNEKLFF.

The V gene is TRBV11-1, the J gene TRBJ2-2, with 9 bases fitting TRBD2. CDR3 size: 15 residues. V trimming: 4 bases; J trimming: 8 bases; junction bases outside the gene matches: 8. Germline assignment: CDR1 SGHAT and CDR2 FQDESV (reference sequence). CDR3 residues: CASSSGLARSGELFF. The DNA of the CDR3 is TGTGCCAGCAGCTCTGGACTAGCGCGATCGGGGGAGCTGTTTTTT.

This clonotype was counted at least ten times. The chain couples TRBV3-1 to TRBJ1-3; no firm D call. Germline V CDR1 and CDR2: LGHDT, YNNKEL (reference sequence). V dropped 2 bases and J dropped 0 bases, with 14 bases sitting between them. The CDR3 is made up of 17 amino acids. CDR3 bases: TGTGCCAGCAGCCAAAGGTTTTTGGGCTACTCTGGAAACACCATATATTTT. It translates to CASSQRFLGYSGNTIYF.

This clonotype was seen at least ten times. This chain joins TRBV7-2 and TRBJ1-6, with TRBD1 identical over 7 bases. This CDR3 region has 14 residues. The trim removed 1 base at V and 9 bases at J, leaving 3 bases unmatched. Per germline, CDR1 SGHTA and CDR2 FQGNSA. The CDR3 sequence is CASSLGPGGSPLHF. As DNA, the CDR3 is TGTGCCAGCAGCTTAGGTCCAGGGGGTTCACCCCTCCACTTT.

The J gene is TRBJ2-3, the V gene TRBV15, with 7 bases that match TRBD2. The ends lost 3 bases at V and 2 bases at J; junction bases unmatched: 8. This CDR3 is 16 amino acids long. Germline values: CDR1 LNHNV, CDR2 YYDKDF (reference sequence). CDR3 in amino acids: CATSSRLAALTDTQYF. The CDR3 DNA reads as TGTGCCACCAGCAGCCGCCTAGCGGCCCTCACAGATACGCAGTATTTT.

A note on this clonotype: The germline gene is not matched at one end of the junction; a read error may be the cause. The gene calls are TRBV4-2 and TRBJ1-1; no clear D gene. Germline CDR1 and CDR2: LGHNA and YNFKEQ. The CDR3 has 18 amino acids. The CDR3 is CASSQVGWGSDPNTEAFF. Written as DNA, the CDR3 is TGTGCCAGCAGCCAAGTTGGTTGGGGTTCGGACCCGAACACTGAGGCTTTCTTT.

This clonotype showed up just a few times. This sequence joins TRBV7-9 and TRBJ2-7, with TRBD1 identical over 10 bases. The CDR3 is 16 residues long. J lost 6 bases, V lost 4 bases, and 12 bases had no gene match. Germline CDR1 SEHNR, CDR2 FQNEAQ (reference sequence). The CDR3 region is CASSSEVGQGSGEQYF. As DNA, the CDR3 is TGTGCCAGCAGCTCCGAGGTGGGACAGGGGTCAGGCGAGCAGTACTTC.

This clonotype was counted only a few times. CDR3 nucleotide sequence: TGTGCCAGCAAAGCGGGAGGCTACGAGCAGTACTTC. Its protein is CASKAGGYEQYF. The chain has TRBV28 and TRBJ2-7, with 9 nucleotides matching TRBD2. Unmatched junction bases numbered 1, after V lost 7 bases and J lost 3 bases. The germline V gene encodes CDR1 MDHEN and CDR2 SYDVKM. The CDR3 is 12 residues long.

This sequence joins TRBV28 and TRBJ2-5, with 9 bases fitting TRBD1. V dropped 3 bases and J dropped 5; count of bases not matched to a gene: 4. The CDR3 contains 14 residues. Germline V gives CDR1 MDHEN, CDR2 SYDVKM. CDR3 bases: TGTGCCAGCAGTTTTAGGGACAGGGAGGAGACCCAGTACTTC. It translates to CASSFRDREETQYF.